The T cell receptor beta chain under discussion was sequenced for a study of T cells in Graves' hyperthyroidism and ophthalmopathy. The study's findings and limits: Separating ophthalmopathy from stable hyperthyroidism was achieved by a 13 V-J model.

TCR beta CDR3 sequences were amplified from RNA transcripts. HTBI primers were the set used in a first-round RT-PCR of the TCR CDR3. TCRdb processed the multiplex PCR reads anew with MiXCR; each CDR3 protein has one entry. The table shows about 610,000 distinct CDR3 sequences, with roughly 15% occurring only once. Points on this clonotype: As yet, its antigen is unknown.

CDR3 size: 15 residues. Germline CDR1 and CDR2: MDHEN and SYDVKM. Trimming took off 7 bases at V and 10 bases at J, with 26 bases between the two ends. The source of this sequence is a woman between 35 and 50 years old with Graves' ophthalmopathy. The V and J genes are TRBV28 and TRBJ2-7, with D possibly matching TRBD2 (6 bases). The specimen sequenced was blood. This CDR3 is CASTLTGSPSSRQYF. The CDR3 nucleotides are TGTGCCAGCACCCTTACCGGGAGCCCGAGCTCCCGCCAGTACTTC.